The 18 T cell receptor beta chains presented below share a single source sample, sequenced in a study of breast tumors, draining lymph nodes, adjacent tissues. Each CDR3 protein gets one entry after TCRdb re-called the multiplex PCR reads with MiXCR. The data show 60,000 to 70,000 distinct CDR3 sequences, less than 75% seen once. Material: breast tumor tissue. The receptors come from a female donor with breast cancer. Some clones in this sample may be carry-over from other donors' samples.

The gene calls are TRBV6-4 and TRBJ2-7, with no clear D. CDR1 is MRHNA, CDR2 SNTAGT, per germline. The CDR3 loop spans 13 amino acids. The germline V and J ends were trimmed by 6 bases and 3 bases, with 12 bases remaining between them. The CDR3 loop is CASRTPGSYEQYF. In nucleotides, the CDR3 is TGTGCCAGCAGAACCCCGGGCAGCTACGAGCAGTACTTC.

This chain joins TRBV2 and TRBJ2-7, with D perhaps matching TRBD1 or TRBD2 (6 bases each). Germline CDR1 reads SNHLY; CDR2 reads FYNNEI. The CDR3 is 14 residues long. With 3 bases removed from V and 5 bases from J, the gap between germline ends came to 14 bases. The CDR3 loop reads CASSDWGARNEQYF. CDR3 nucleotide sequence: TGTGCCAGCAGTGACTGGGGGGCGCGAAACGAGCAGTACTTC. Full variable domain (remainder filled in from reference TRBV2 and TRBJ2-7): EPEVTQTPSHQVTQMGQEVILRCVPISNHLYFYWYRQILGQKVEFLVSFYNNEISEKSEIFDDQFSVERPDGSNFTLKIRSTKLEDSAMYFCASSDWGARNEQYFGPGTRLTVT.

V is TRBV7-8 and J is TRBJ2-3; 7 bases are shared with TRBD2. The CDR3 spans 14 residues. The germline CDR1 and CDR2 sequences are SGHVS and FQNEAQ. The V gene end was trimmed by 0 bases and the J gene end by 4 bases; junction bases not matched to a gene: 1. Here the CDR3 reads CASSLAGGADTQYF. CDR3 nucleotides: TGTGCCAGCAGCTTAGCGGGGGGGGCAGATACGCAGTATTTT.

The J gene is TRBJ1-5, the V gene TRBV19, with a possible D match to TRBD1 (6 bases). The germline V gene has CDR1 LNHDA and CDR2 SQIVND (reference sequence). Trimming took 6 bases from V and 3 from J, leaving 21 bases between them. The CDR3 has 17 amino acids. CDR3 sequence reads: CASRPRPSQGPNQPQHF. The DNA for the CDR3 is TGTGCCAGTAGACCGAGGCCCTCACAGGGACCCAATCAGCCCCAGCATTTT.

This chain uses TRBV4-3 with TRBJ1-5; D is unclear. Between the trimmed V and J ends, which lost 0 bases and 2 bases, there was a span of 23 bases. This CDR3 comprises 20 residues. CDR1 and CDR2 (germline): LGHNA, YSLEER. This CDR3 is CASSQDWERIATIGNQPQHF. The CDR3 DNA reads as TGCGCCAGCAGCCAAGATTGGGAGAGAATAGCTACAATAGGCAATCAGCCCCAGCATTTT.

The rearrangement uses TRBV29-1 and TRBJ1-3; D unclear. The V end lost 1 base, the J end lost 6 bases, and 16 bases lay between the germline ends. The CDR3 contains 15 residues. Germline CDR1 reads SQVTM; CDR2 reads ANQGSEA. The CDR3 DNA reads as TGCAGCGTTGAAGTTCGGGAGAGAGCCGCAAACACCATATATTTT. This codes for CSVEVRERAANTIYF.

Comments on this clonotype: One end of the junction does not line up with germline, which may come from a read error. The rearrangement uses TRBV5-1 and TRBJ1-4; D not certain. This CDR3 contains 14 residues. The V gene's germline CDR1 is SGHRS and CDR2 YFSETQ. As DNA, the CDR3 is TGCGCCAGTAGCTTGGTCCCTAAGGGCGAAAAACTGTTTTTT. It translates to CASSLVPKGEKLFF.

The chain combines TRBV10-2 with TRBJ2-5; TRBD2 might be the D (5 bases). The germline CDR1 and CDR2 sequences are WSHSY and SAAADI. CDR3 size: 12 residues. The ends were cut back, 6 bases at V and 4 bases at J, with 9 bases in the middle. CDR3 residues: CASRTGLETQYF. CDR3 coding DNA: TGCGCCAGCAGGACGGGGTTAGAGACCCAGTACTTC.

This chain uses TRBV12-3 or TRBV12-4 with TRBJ2-7, with 9 bases lining up with TRBD1. The V segment lost 5 bases and the J segment 7 bases; nucleotides outside the gene matches: 12. This CDR3 region has 15 residues. The CDR3 coding sequence is TGTGCCAGCAGTCCCAACACAGGGGGCTCGGGTGAGCAGTACTTC. It is translated as CASSPNTGGSGEQYF.

The chain uses TRBV20-1 and TRBJ2-3; D is unclear. CDR3 size: 13 residues. The V end lost 3 bases, the J end lost 0 bases, and 7 bases lay between the germline ends. In germline, CDR1 is DFQATT, CDR2 SNEGSKA (reference sequence). The CDR3 loop reads CSASGSSTDTQYF. DNA for the CDR3: TGCAGTGCTAGCGGATCTAGCACAGATACGCAGTATTTT.

This clonotype was found a few times. Since a much larger clone is just one base distant, this may be a read error. The V and J genes are TRBV7-9 and TRBJ1-1; D is unclear. CDR1 SEHNR and CDR2 FQNEAQ come from the germline V gene (reference sequence). The CDR3 length is 15 residues. The CDR3 spells CASSRSTGGNTEALF. For the CDR3, the DNA is TGTGCCAGCAGTCGATCCACCGGAGGGAACACTGAAGCTCTCTTT. Full variable domain (outside the CDR3, taken from reference TRBV7-9 and TRBJ1-1): DTGVSQNPRHKITKRGQNVTFRCDPISEHNRLYWYRQTLGQGPEFLTYFQNEAQLEKSRLLSDRFSAERPKGSFSTLEIQRTEQGDSAMYLCASSRSTGGNTEALFGQGTRLTVV.

In its sample, this clonotype was seen once. This rearrangement joins TRBV7-8 to TRBJ2-3; D not certain. Trimming took off 5 bases at V and 6 bases at J, with 12 bases between the two ends. The V gene's germline CDR1 is SGHVS and CDR2 FQNEAQ. This CDR3 contains 13 residues. The CDR3 protein is CASSPTQTDTQYF. The CDR3 DNA is TGTGCCAGCAGCCCAACCCAGACGGATACGCAGTATTTT.

The chain employs TRBV2 and TRBJ2-7; 11 nucleotides match TRBD1. J was trimmed by 4 bases and V by 8 bases; bases with no gene match: 4. Germline V gene data show CDR1 as SNHLY and CDR2 as FYNNEI. This CDR3 has 13 amino acids. CDR3 in amino acids: CASVGQGAYEQYF. The CDR3 DNA reads as TGTGCCAGCGTTGGACAGGGGGCATACGAGCAGTACTTC.

Details on this clonotype: The junction and the germline gene differ at one end; a read error may be behind it. The genes are TRBV7-7 and TRBJ2-1; D unclear. This CDR3 has 14 amino acids. In germline, CDR1 is SSHAT, CDR2 FNYEAQ (reference sequence). CDR3 protein: CASSLGTGLDEQFF. The DNA of the CDR3 is TGTGCTAGCAGCCTAGGTACGGGCCTGGATGAGCAGTTCTTC.

This chain connects TRBV2 to TRBJ2-3; 12 bases align to TRBD2. The V gene's germline CDR1 is SNHLY and CDR2 FYNNEI. The CDR3 length is 16 residues. V lost 6 bases, J lost 1 base, and 5 bases stayed unmatched. CDR3 amino acids: CASRLAGGPGTDTQYF. The CDR3 DNA reads TGTGCCAGCAGGCTAGCGGGGGGGCCTGGCACAGATACGCAGTATTTT.

Many counts were recorded for this clonotype. It may be a read error: a sequence one base away is much more abundant. The chain combines TRBV20-1 with TRBJ2-7, with a tentative D call TRBD2 (6 bases). V was cut by 5 bases and J by 2 bases, with 28 bases left in between. Germline assignment: CDR1 DFQATT and CDR2 SNEGSKA (reference sequence). This CDR3 region has 18 residues. The CDR3 sequence is CSAPRRIRATGGTYEQYF. In DNA form, the CDR3 reads TGCAGTGCTCCTCGACGTATCCGGGCTACCGGGGGAACCTACGAGCAGTACTTC.

The V gene is TRBV7-9, the J gene TRBJ1-1; possible D gene TRBD1, 5 bases. Trimming pared 1 base from V and 11 bases from J, leaving 11 bases between. CDR1 is SEHNR and CDR2 is FQNEAQ in the germline V gene (reference sequence). This CDR3 spans 12 amino acids. The CDR3, as DNA: TGTGCCAGCAGCTTAGTGGGGGTCGGGGCTTTCTTT. Amino acid sequence: CASSLVGVGAFF.

This clonotype has just a few counts. A much bigger clone sits one base away, suggesting this may be a read error. The chain combines TRBV5-6 with TRBJ2-3, with a weak D call TRBD2 (5 bases). The CDR3 extends over 16 amino acids. CDR1 and CDR2 (germline): SGHDT, YYEEEE. V lost 2 bases and J lost 0, with 13 bases in between. CDR3 in amino acids: CASSFLSAISTDTQYF. CDR3 in DNA: TGTGCCAGCAGCTTCCTTAGCGCGATAAGCACAGATACGCAGTATTTT.